The TCR beta chain under discussion was sequenced for a study of CD8 T cells in ankylosing spondylitis. Study findings and constraints: Clones tied to disease were said to be significantly enriched in matched ankylosing spondylitis synovial fluid. Earlier authors reported some of these motif variants in reactive arthritis synovial fluid and blood. Ankylosing spondylitis blood appeared to carry a characteristic TCR beta motif of fewer than 10 highly homologous variants. Clones linked to the disease showed a CD8+ phenotype. They occurred at relatively low frequencies in peripheral blood.

Concerning this clonotype: As yet, its antigen is unknown.

For TCR beta, libraries came from quantitative 5'-RACE with molecular barcodes. Each CDR3 protein is one row after TCRdb ran MiXCR on the 5' RACE reads. The table shows roughly 490,000 distinct CDR3 sequences, with 5.3% occurring only once. The CDR3 contains 18 residues. The gene calls are TRBV12-3 or TRBV12-4 and TRBJ2-3; 9 nucleotides agree with TRBD2. This clonotype was obtained from a male donor with ankylosing spondylitis. The sample comprised blood, either unsorted or a sorted T cell fraction (not recorded which). In DNA, the CDR3 is TGTACCCTCAGTTTAGTCCGCCTAGCGGGATTACACACAGATACGCAGTATTTT. It specifies CTLSLVRLAGLHTDTQYF.